The sequence of this T cell receptor beta chain was determined in a study of regulatory T cells in long-lasting Graves disease. Arm-PCR of CDR3 regions and iRepertoire HTBI primers were the basis on which TCR beta libraries were built. TCRdb processed the multiplex PCR reads anew with MiXCR; each CDR3 protein has one entry. The data contain some 460,000 distinct CDR3 sequences, roughly 17% of them seen just once; the ten biggest clones take up less than 15%. The sample's time point: newly diagnosed GD, antithyroid drugs for less than 3 months. From PBMCs, RNA was extracted and then used to make the TCR library. The length of the CDR3 is 14 residues. Germline V gene data show CDR1 as SGHNT and CDR2 as YENEEA. Notes on this clonotype: What it binds is not known. Possible read error: a much larger clone is one base away.

The study's findings and limits: Not thyroid tissue but only peripheral blood was studied. More public clonotypes were shared by persistent patients (under 3,000) than by new patients (roughly 1,000). Accuracy could have been hurt by small sample size.

These data also featured in a second study, about T cells in Graves' hyperthyroidism and ophthalmopathy. That paper states: A lack of ophthalmopathy progression within 18 months defined stable Graves' hyperthyroidism.

The starting material was peripheral blood mononuclear cells (PBMCs), obtained at new diagnosis, from a patient treated with antithyroid drugs. The chain employs TRBV11-3 and TRBJ2-5; D is perhaps TRBD1 or TRBD2 (5 bases each). The TCR comes from a middle-aged man with Graves disease. The CDR3 DNA reads TGTGCCAACAGCCCCGGGACGGGGAAAGAGACCCAGTACTTC. Translated: CANSPGTGKETQYF.